This T cell receptor beta chain was sequenced during a study of shared clonotypes between healthy human individuals. Produced via immunoSEQ multiplex PCR; TCRdb's table is partial and in-frame only. Among approximately 2,000,000 clones listed, just under 95% were seen once. Germline values: CDR1 MDHEN, CDR2 SYDVKM. V lost 6 bases, J lost 5 bases, and 8 bases stayed unmatched. CDR3 size: 14 residues. General study results and limits: It was expected that sequencing depth would affect clonotype sharing among donors. Generally, naive subsets (rather than memory subsets) showed larger estimated richness. The four-donor shared clonotypes exceeded non-shared clonotypes in generation probability, with non-shared ones scoring lower.

In regard to this clone: The antigen is unknown.

Naive CD8 cells lacked CD45RO, underwent positive selection for CCR7 and left out terminally differentiated effector memory CD45RA+ cells. The rearrangement joins TRBV28 to TRBJ1-1, with 8 nucleotides matching TRBD1. The sequence derives from a man in his late teens or twenties in good health. Some clones in this sample may be carry-over from other donors' samples. The sequenced sample consisted of naive CD8+ T cells from PBMCs. The CDR3 loop is CASRTGQEMTEAFF. DNA for the CDR3: TGTGCCAGCAGAACGGGACAGGAGATGACTGAAGCTTTCTTT.